This T cell receptor (beta chain) was sequenced for a study of blood T cell repertoires in COVID-19. Libraries were prepared by immunoSEQ multiplex PCR; TCRdb keeps only in-frame clonotypes and omits some of them. The data hold about 270,000 clones, with 91% observed a single time. V was shortened by 4 bases and J by 2 bases, with 12 bases between the two germline ends. This CDR3 has 15 residues. CDR1 GTSNPN and CDR2 SVGIG come from the germline V gene (reference sequence). The gene calls are TRBV30 and TRBJ2-6; possible D gene TRBD1, 5 bases. Sequenced: PBMCs or T cells enriched from blood (not recorded which). The receptor's source is a man aged 40-49 years who had been exposed to COVID-19. CDR3 nucleotides: TGTGCCTGGACCCAGGGAATAGCTGGGGCCAACGTCCTGACTTTC. Translated: CAWTQGIAGANVLTF.